What follows are 29 T cell receptor beta chains derived from one specimen sequenced in a study of response to subunit inactivated influenza vaccine. TCRdb redid the calling of the RT-PCR reads with MiXCR, one entry per CDR3 protein. The sample has about 160,000 distinct CDR3 sequences; 11% are singletons. The sample consisted of non-naive T cells sorted from PBMCs, taken more than 35 days after vaccination. Receptors were obtained from a man in his forties or fifties who received an inactivated influenza vaccine.

This clonotype was seen a few times. The chain has TRBV6-2 or TRBV6-3 and TRBJ2-7; no clear D. Germline V gives CDR1 MNHEY, CDR2 SVGEGT. The CDR3 contains 14 residues. V lost 3 bases and J 0 bases, leaving 9 bases between the germline ends. Here the CDR3 reads CASSYIGGSYEQYF. DNA for the CDR3: TGTGCCAGCAGTTATATCGGCGGCTCCTACGAGCAGTACTTC.

V is TRBV20-1 and J is TRBJ1-6; the D is unclear. Deletions cut 2 bases from V and 8 bases from J, with 13 bases between. The CDR3 is made up of 14 amino acids. Germline CDR1 is DFQATT and CDR2 is SNEGSKA (reference sequence). CDR3: CSARREAAYSPLHF. The CDR3 bases are TGCAGTGCTAGAAGAGAGGCAGCTTATTCACCCCTCCACTTT.

In its sample, this clonotype was seen a few times. V usage is TRBV20-1 and J usage is TRBJ1-5; no clear D gene. The germline CDR1 and CDR2 sequences are DFQATT and SNEGSKA (reference sequence). Trimming cost V 3 bases and J 2 bases, with 17 bases left between them. The CDR3 covers 16 residues. The DNA for the CDR3 is TGCAGTGCTAGCGGCAGGCTTCAATGGGGCAATCAGCCCCAGCATTTT. Its protein product is CSASGRLQWGNQPQHF.

This chain uses TRBV5-4 with TRBJ2-5; no definite D call. CDR1 SGHNT and CDR2 YYREEE come from the germline V gene (reference sequence). Between the trimmed V and J ends, which lost 0 bases and 2 bases, there was a span of 8 bases. The CDR3 is made up of 14 amino acids. The CDR3 DNA reads TGTGCCAGCAGCTTGGCGGCCGCGCAAGAGACCCAGTACTTC. Amino acid sequence: CASSLAAAQETQYF.

This chain links TRBV2 with TRBJ2-5, with TRBD1 matching 9 bases. The V gene's germline CDR1 is SNHLY and CDR2 FYNNEI. Trimming removed 7 bases from V and 4 bases from J; junction bases left unmatched: 4. The CDR3 contains 13 residues. CDR3 in amino acids: CASTGQGPETQYF. The DNA of the CDR3 is TGTGCCAGCACGGGACAGGGTCCAGAGACCCAGTACTTC.

This clonotype has more than one count but fewer than ten. The rearrangement links TRBV11-2 to TRBJ1-6; D not resolved. The CDR3 has 13 amino acids. Germline values: CDR1 SGHAT, CDR2 FQNNGV. Trimming pared 0 bases from V and 4 bases from J, leaving 1 base between. CDR3 residues: CASSLDYNSPLHF. CDR3 sequence (DNA): TGTGCCAGCAGCTTAGATTATAATTCACCCCTCCACTTT.

This clonotype has more than one count but fewer than ten. The genes are TRBV20-1 and TRBJ1-5; D is perhaps TRBD1 (5 bases). V was cut by 5 bases and J by 0 bases, with 20 bases left in between. This CDR3 is 17 amino acids long. The V gene's germline CDR1 is DFQATT and CDR2 SNEGSKA (reference sequence). The chain's CDR3 is CSAGPGASRSSNQPQHF. In DNA, the CDR3 is TGCAGTGCTGGTCCCGGGGCCTCCAGGAGTAGCAATCAGCCCCAGCATTTT.

The chain links TRBV7-8 to TRBJ2-2; 7 bases match TRBD2. This CDR3 has 16 residues. Germline CDR1 reads SGHVS; CDR2 reads FQNEAQ. With V trimmed by 4 bases and J by 0 bases, 5 bases remained unmatched. In DNA form, the CDR3 reads TGTGCCAGCAGCTCCAAGCGGGACCCGAACACCGGGGAGCTGTTTTTT. The encoded protein is CASSSKRDPNTGELFF.

The chain links TRBV4-3 to TRBJ2-1, with D unclear. Trimming stripped 0 bases from V and 0 bases from J, with 12 bases between. The CDR3 runs 17 residues. CDR1 and CDR2 (germline): LGHNA, YSLEER. The CDR3: CASSQDWYPSSYNEQFF. In DNA form, the CDR3 reads TGCGCCAGCAGCCAAGATTGGTATCCGAGCTCCTACAATGAGCAGTTCTTC.

In its sample, this clonotype was seen many times. The V and J genes are TRBV7-2 and TRBJ1-6, with D unresolved. The CDR3 extends over 12 amino acids. Germline CDR1 is SGHTA and CDR2 is FQGNSA. V was clipped by 1 base and J by 9 bases, with 4 bases between them. This chain's CDR3 is CASSLEVSPLHF. Here the CDR3 DNA reads TGTGCCAGCAGCTTAGAGGTTTCACCCCTCCACTTT.

This clonotype was counted only a few times. The rearrangement joins TRBV7-9 to TRBJ2-7, with a possible D match to TRBD1 (6 bases). CDR1 and CDR2 (germline): SEHNR, FQNEAQ (reference sequence). V gave up 2 bases and J gave up 5 bases, with 7 bases separating them. The CDR3 spans 12 residues. The CDR3 spells CASSLRQDEQYF. CDR3 nucleotides: TGTGCCAGCAGCTTAAGACAGGACGAGCAGTACTTC.

This clonotype showed up many times. The gene calls are TRBV7-2 and TRBJ1-3; no reliable D call. The ends were cut back, 2 bases at V and 10 bases at J, with 9 bases in the middle. The CDR3 loop spans 12 amino acids. Germline CDR1 reads SGHTA; CDR2 reads FQGNSA. The chain's CDR3 is CASSLILGTIYF. The CDR3 bases are TGTGCCAGCAGCTTAATACTTGGGACCATATATTTT.

This clonotype was picked up a small number of times. The chain links TRBV28 to TRBJ2-1, with a weak D call TRBD1 (6 bases). The CDR3 consists of 13 residues. CDR1 is MDHEN, CDR2 SYDVKM, per germline. V gave up 5 bases and J gave up 7 bases, with 12 bases separating them. The CDR3 DNA reads TGTGCCAGCAGTCCATGGGGGACAAATGAGCAGTTCTTC. Its translation: CASSPWGTNEQFF.

V and J are TRBV12-2 and TRBJ1-3; whether TRBD1, the table's D call, matches the DNA was not checked. TRBV12-2 is a listed pseudogene. This CDR3 comprises 16 residues. The CDR3 here is CASRLVIPEDGNTIYF. Written as DNA, the CDR3 is TGTGCAAGTCGCTTAGTTATCCCCGAGGACGGAAACACCATATATTTT.

The CDR3: CASSVGLAGVTGELFF. The CDR3 nucleotides are TGTGCCAGCAGCGTGGGACTAGCGGGAGTCACCGGGGAGCTGTTTTTT. The chain joins TRBV5-5 to TRBJ2-2; 14 bases agree with TRBD2. V lost 4 bases to trimming and J lost 4 bases; unmatched junction nucleotides: 3. This CDR3 is 16 amino acids long. Per germline, CDR1 SGHKS and CDR2 YYEKEE (reference sequence).

Ten or more counts support this clonotype. The chain joins TRBV21-1 to TRBJ2-3; the tabulated D call, TRBD1, remains unverified against the DNA. TRBV21-1 is marked as a pseudogene. The CDR3 loop spans 18 amino acids. The DNA for the CDR3 is TGTGCCAGCAGCAAAGGGGGGGACGCCAACCTCATGACAGATACGCAGTATTTT. Protein: CASSKGGDANLMTDTQYF.

V gene TRBV5-1 combines with J gene TRBJ1-5; perhaps TRBD1 as D (5 bases). Germline V gene data show CDR1 as SGHRS and CDR2 as YFSETQ. The CDR3 consists of 15 residues. The germline V and J ends were trimmed by 0 bases and 6 bases, with 13 bases remaining between them. The CDR3 spells CASSLDGGFGQPQHF. CDR3 nucleotide sequence: TGCGCCAGCAGCTTGGATGGGGGATTTGGTCAGCCCCAGCATTTT.

This clonotype occurred a few times. This rearrangement joins TRBV5-6 to TRBJ1-2; tentative D call: TRBD1 (6 bases). The V end was cut by 4 bases, the J end by 4 bases, with 14 bases between. The CDR3 covers 14 residues. CDR1 is SGHDT and CDR2 is YYEEEE in the germline V gene. The CDR3 region is CASSNYRATYGYTF. The CDR3 DNA follows: TGTGCCAGCAGCAATTACAGGGCGACCTATGGCTACACCTTC.

The gene calls are TRBV11-2 and TRBJ1-1; D gene uncertain. CDR1 is SGHAT and CDR2 is FQNNGV in the germline V gene. The V and J ends lost 3 bases and 1 base respectively, with 0 bases between them. The CDR3 has 11 amino acids. The CDR3 region is CASSLNTEAFF. The CDR3 DNA reads as TGTGCCAGCAGCTTGAACACTGAAGCTTTCTTT. Variable domain in full (rest from reference TRBV11-2 and TRBJ1-1): EAGVAQSPRYKIIEKRQSVAFWCNPISGHATLYWYQQILGQGPKLLIQFQNNGVVDDSQLPKDRFSAERLKGVDSTLKIQPAKLEDSAVYLCASSLNTEAFFGQGTRLTVV.

The J gene is TRBJ1-5, the V gene TRBV2, with TRBD1 identical over 8 bases. CDR3 length: 15 amino acids. Germline-derived CDR1 and CDR2 are SNHLY and FYNNEI. Unmatched junction bases numbered 12, after V lost 7 bases and J lost 7 bases. The CDR3: CASKGLTGEGQPQHF. CDR3 sequence (DNA): TGTGCCAGCAAAGGGTTGACAGGGGAAGGACAGCCCCAGCATTTT.

CDR3 in amino acids: CASSPGDVEQFF. The CDR3 DNA reads as TGTGCCAGCAGTCCCGGAGACGTTGAGCAGTTCTTC. V gene TRBV7-8 combines with J gene TRBJ2-1; D gene unclear. CDR3 length: 12 amino acids. V lost 6 bases to trimming and J lost 9 bases, with 12 bases between them. The germline V gene has CDR1 SGHVS and CDR2 FQNEAQ.

In its sample, this clonotype was seen many times. The chain combines TRBV6-2 or TRBV6-3 with TRBJ2-7; TRBD2 aligns across 7 bases. V was clipped by 7 bases and J by 2 bases; unmatched bases: 8. Germline CDR1 is MNHEY and CDR2 is SVGEGT. This CDR3 spans 14 amino acids. CDR3 in DNA: TGTGCCAGCAACTTACGTCGGGGGGCCTACGAGCAGTACTTC. It specifies CASNLRRGAYEQYF.

This chain links TRBV11-2 with TRBJ2-2, with no clear D. V lost 5 bases to trimming and J lost 5 bases, with 9 bases between them. The length of the CDR3 is 13 residues. CDR1 is SGHAT and CDR2 is FQNNGV in the germline V gene. CDR3: CASSTERTGELFF. As DNA, the CDR3 is TGTGCCAGCAGCACGGAGAGGACCGGGGAGCTGTTTTTT.

This chain links TRBV28 with TRBJ2-1; 8 bases are a match to TRBD2. The CDR3 consists of 14 residues. Per germline, CDR1 MDHEN and CDR2 SYDVKM. The V gene end was trimmed by 3 bases and the J gene end by 3 bases; junction bases not matched to a gene: 1. The chain's CDR3 is CASSFGGVYNEQFF. The CDR3 nucleotides are TGTGCCAGCAGTTTCGGGGGGGTCTACAATGAGCAGTTCTTC.

This clonotype was detected only a few times. The chain carries TRBV18 and TRBJ2-5; TRBD1 might be the D (6 bases). The germline V and J ends were trimmed by 4 bases and 3 bases, with 9 bases remaining between them. The CDR3 is 13 residues long. Germline V gene lookup returns CDR1 KGHSH and CDR2 LQKENI. Here the CDR3 reads CASSQNREETQYF. Written as DNA, the CDR3 is TGTGCCAGCTCACAAAACAGGGAAGAGACCCAGTACTTC.

The table lists this clonotype with many counts. The rearrangement joins TRBV7-9 to TRBJ2-3, with D perhaps TRBD2 (6 bases). This CDR3 comprises 17 residues. V was cut by 4 bases and J by 0 bases, with 17 bases left in between. The germline V gene has CDR1 SEHNR and CDR2 FQNEAQ (reference sequence). The CDR3 coding sequence is TGTGCCAGCAGCTCCCAAGGACTAAGACGTAGCACAGATACGCAGTATTTT. Translated: CASSSQGLRRSTDTQYF.

The table lists this clonotype with many counts. This chain connects TRBV3-1 to TRBJ1-3; no definite D call. CDR3 length: 16 amino acids. Deletions cut 1 base from V and 4 bases from J, with 14 bases between. The V gene's germline CDR1 is LGHDT and CDR2 YNNKEL (reference sequence). The CDR3 reads CASSQGEGIAGNTIYF. CDR3 DNA: TGTGCCAGCAGCCAAGGGGAAGGGATCGCCGGAAACACCATATATTTT.

This clonotype has at least ten counts. This chain links TRBV27 with TRBJ1-1, with D uncertain. Germline loops: CDR1 MNHEY, CDR2 SMNVEV (reference sequence). With 6 bases removed from V and 0 bases from J, the gap between germline ends came to 17 bases. The CDR3 runs to 16 residues. The CDR3 DNA is TGTGCCAGCAGCCCCACCGTAGCGACGATGAACACTGAAGCTTTCTTT. Amino acids: CASSPTVATMNTEAFF.

This clonotype was found many times. The chain combines TRBV11-2 with TRBJ1-1; D uncertain. V was cut by 1 base and J by 1 base, with 22 bases left in between. CDR1 and CDR2 (germline): SGHAT, FQNNGV. This CDR3 has 19 residues. CDR3 loop: CASSLVLAGSASSNTEAFF. The CDR3 DNA is TGTGCCAGCAGCTTAGTCTTGGCAGGCTCTGCTTCTTCGAACACTGAAGCTTTCTTT.